This passage covers 5 T cell receptor beta chains from one sample sequenced in a study of T-cell reconstitution after alpha-beta-depleted transplantation in children (dated by TCRdb to about 2016). The method was PCR. Sequencing relied on an Illumina HiSeq 2500. TCR library preparation used molecular barcoding, with unique molecular identifiers applied to normalize quantification of the TCRbeta repertoire. The public sequencing data were trimmed at Q25 with fastp and processed into clonotypes with MiXCR by TCRdb, which kept only in-frame beta chains. Every CDR3 protein is listed once, alongside the most common genes and DNA of its rows. The sample data list more than 60,000 distinct CDR3 sequences, and about 6.7% of these were observed just once. Clones ranked in the top ten supply around 2.5% of the sample. The material sequenced was PBMCs from the stem cell graft donor, taken from the stem cell graft. These receptors came from a human donor who donated a stem cell graft to a child with acute lymphoblastic leukemia.

This chain links TRBV19 with TRBJ1-5; D is perhaps TRBD1 (5 bases). The V end was cut by 4 bases, the J end by 4 bases, with 14 bases between. The length of the CDR3 is 15 residues. Germline lookup yields CDR1 LNHDA and CDR2 SQIVND (reference sequence). The CDR3 protein is CASSTGLRINQPQHF. The CDR3, as DNA: TGTGCCAGTAGTACGGGACTGCGAATAAATCAGCCCCAGCATTTT.

This clonotype was seen many times. The genes are TRBV18 and TRBJ2-3; D not resolved. Germline V gives CDR1 KGHSH, CDR2 LQKENI. The CDR3 runs to 12 residues. V was shortened by 9 bases and J by 6 bases, with 13 bases between the two germline ends. The DNA for the CDR3 is TGTGCCAGTCAATCTTCCGGGGATACGCAGTATTTT. Its translation is CASQSSGDTQYF.

This clonotype was observed at least ten times. The chain links TRBV7-2 to TRBJ2-7; 7 nucleotides align to TRBD1. Trimming took 3 bases from V and 5 from J; bases not matched to a gene: 4. The germline V gene encodes CDR1 SGHTA and CDR2 FQGNSA. The CDR3 runs 13 residues. CDR3 sequence reads: CASSFNRGNEQYF. DNA for the CDR3: TGTGCCAGCAGCTTTAACAGGGGTAACGAGCAGTACTTC.

This clonotype appeared many times. Relative to the germline gene, one junction end is altered; a read error may explain this. The CDR3 DNA reads TGTGCCAGCAGAGACGGGAGCAATCAGTCCCAGCATTTT. This sequence encodes CASRDGSNQSQHF. V gene TRBV27 combines with J gene TRBJ1-5; no firm D call. Germline V CDR1 and CDR2: MNHEY, SMNVEV (reference sequence). The CDR3 length is 13 residues.

The chain recombines TRBV6-1 with TRBJ2-3, with 9 nucleotides matching TRBD1. V gave up 1 base and J gave up 5 bases; unmatched junction bases: 10. The CDR3 runs 17 residues. Germline V gene sequence: CDR1 MNHNS, CDR2 SASEGT. CDR3 nucleotide sequence: TGTGCCAGCAGTGAAGTGGGGACAGGGAAGATTCTAGATACGCAGTATTTT. It is translated as CASSEVGTGKILDTQYF.